Following are 32 T cell receptor beta chains from one sample sequenced in a study of blood T cell repertoires in COVID-19. Method: immunoSEQ multiplex PCR; TCRdb's copy keeps in-frame clones and lacks some. This sample has about 260,000 clones, with about nine tenths found just once. The sample consisted of peripheral blood. The receptors stem from a man aged 40-55 years who had recovered from COVID-19.

The rearrangement uses TRBV7-9 and TRBJ2-5; 11 bases line up with TRBD1. CDR3 size: 13 residues. The V gene end was trimmed by 11 bases and the J gene end by 1 base; junction bases not matched to a gene: 3. From germline, CDR1 is SEHNR and CDR2 FQNEAQ (reference sequence). In nucleotides, the CDR3 is TGTGCCGGCGGGACAGGGGGCCAAGAGACCCAGTACTTC. Amino acids: CAGGTGGQETQYF.

This chain uses TRBV28 with TRBJ2-7, with 7 positions matching TRBD1. The V and J ends lost 6 bases and 1 base, in that order; junction bases with no gene match: 9. The CDR3 has 15 residues. From germline, CDR1 is MDHEN and CDR2 SYDVKM. This CDR3 reads CASSPLTGYSYEQYF. In nucleotides, the CDR3 is TGTGCCAGCAGCCCCCTGACAGGGTATTCCTACGAGCAGTACTTC.

The chain is built from TRBV6-5 and TRBJ2-7, with a possible D match to TRBD2 (6 bases). CDR1 and CDR2 from the germline V gene are MNHEY and SVGAGI. The CDR3 spans 13 residues. Trimming left V 6 bases short and J 4 bases short, with 13 bases between. The CDR3 spells CASSPGLRYEQYF. The CDR3, as DNA: TGTGCCAGCAGCCCGGGACTTCGATACGAGCAGTACTTC.

The chain's CDR3 is CASSSGSEQFF. The DNA of the CDR3 is TGTGCCAGCAGCTCCGGGTCCGAGCAGTTCTTC. V and J are TRBV12-3 or TRBV12-4 and TRBJ2-1; D call uncertain. The CDR3 extends over 11 amino acids. V lost 6 bases, J lost 10 bases, and 10 bases lay in between.

The chain links TRBV9 to TRBJ2-1; 8 nucleotides align to TRBD2. The CDR3 length is 14 residues. V shed 7 bases and J 5 bases; nucleotides not matched to a gene: 8. The germline gives CDR1 SGDLS, CDR2 YYNGEE. The CDR3 nucleotides are TGTGCCAGCTCCCCGCGGGGGGAACACAATGAGCAGTTCTTC. Translating it yields CASSPRGEHNEQFF.

The chain links TRBV7-2 to TRBJ1-6; 10 bases map to TRBD1. Trimming cost V 5 bases and J 7 bases; bases outside gene matches: 8. This CDR3 contains 16 residues. In germline, CDR1 is SGHTA, CDR2 FQGNSA. In DNA form, the CDR3 reads TGTGCCAGCAGCGGTTGGGACAGGGGCAAAAATTCACCCCTCCACTTT. This sequence encodes CASSGWDRGKNSPLHF.

Note on this clone: At the DNA level, this CDR3 is encoded by other sequences in the same sample as well. The chain is built from TRBV6-6 and TRBJ1-4, with D perhaps TRBD1 (5 bases). Trimming shortened V by 2 bases and J by 4 bases, and 5 bases separated the two germline ends. Looked up from germline, CDR1 is MNHNY and CDR2 is SVGAGI (reference sequence). There are 13 residues in the CDR3. The DNA for the CDR3 is TGTGCCAGCAGTTACAGGGGTAATGAAAAACTGTTTTTT. It is translated as CASSYRGNEKLFF.

The chain employs TRBV4-2 and TRBJ2-2, with 9 bases fitting TRBD1. The CDR3 runs 17 residues. V lost 5 bases to trimming and J lost 6 bases; unmatched junction nucleotides: 13. The germline gives CDR1 LGHNA, CDR2 YNFKEQ. The DNA for the CDR3 is TGTGCCAGCAGCTACTCCGGGACAGGGTCTTCCGCCGGGGAGCTGTTTTTT. Its translation is CASSYSGTGSSAGELFF.

The rearrangement links TRBV3-1 (or the pseudogene TRBV3-2) to TRBJ2-1, with D hard to call. The CDR3 runs 12 residues. CDR1 is LGHDT, CDR2 YNNKEL, per germline (reference sequence). V lost 3 bases, J lost 3 bases, and 3 bases lay in between. The CDR3: CASSHIYNEQFF. The CDR3 DNA follows: TGTGCCAGCAGCCACATCTACAATGAGCAGTTCTTC.

The CDR3 nucleotides read TGTGCCAGCAGCCCAGGGTCCACTGAAGCTTTCTTT. Amino acids: CASSPGSTEAFF. The gene calls are TRBV3-1 (or the pseudogene TRBV3-2) and TRBJ1-1; D perhaps matches TRBD1 (5 bases). The length of the CDR3 is 12 residues. Trimming took off 4 bases at V and 4 bases at J, with 7 bases between the two ends. The V gene's germline CDR1 is LGHDT and CDR2 YNNKEL (reference sequence).

The CDR3 DNA is TGTGCCAGCAGCTCAATAGACAGGAGGAACGAGCAGTACTTC. It is translated as CASSSIDRRNEQYF. This chain links TRBV13 with TRBJ2-7; a weak D match, TRBD1 (6 bases). Germline loops: CDR1 PRHDT, CDR2 FYEKMQ (reference sequence). The CDR3 extends over 14 amino acids. Trimming left V 4 bases short and J 5 bases short, with 15 bases between.

The V and J genes are TRBV11-2 and TRBJ1-1; D remains ambiguous. Trimming removed 2 bases from V and 1 base from J, with 5 bases in between. Germline CDR1 reads SGHAT; CDR2 reads FQNNGV. The CDR3 runs 13 residues. The CDR3 spells CASSLPRNTEAFF. For the CDR3, the DNA is TGTGCCAGCAGCTTACCCCGGAACACTGAAGCTTTCTTT. Full variable domain (remainder filled in from reference TRBV11-2 and TRBJ1-1): EAGVAQSPRYKIIEKRQSVAFWCNPISGHATLYWYQQILGQGPKLLIQFQNNGVVDDSQLPKDRFSAERLKGVDSTLKIQPAKLEDSAVYLCASSLPRNTEAFFGQGTRLTVV.

V usage is TRBV6-1 and J usage is TRBJ1-4; D possibly corresponds to TRBD1 (5 bases). The germline V gene encodes CDR1 MNHNS and CDR2 SASEGT. The CDR3 has 13 residues. Trimming took 2 bases from V and 10 from J, leaving 11 bases between them. The CDR3 bases are TGTGCCAGCAGTGAACAGGGTTCGGGAAAACTGTTTTTT. It codes for CASSEQGSGKLFF.

The chain links TRBV30 to TRBJ2-2, with 12 bases that match TRBD2. Germline trimming cut 1 base from V and 6 bases from J; bases unmatched to any gene: 3. CDR1 GTSNPN and CDR2 SVGIG come from the germline V gene (reference sequence). CDR3 length: 15 residues. In DNA form, the CDR3 reads TGTGCCTGGAGTGCACTAGCGGGAGGCCCCGGGGAGCTGTTTTTT. Protein product: CAWSALAGGPGELFF.

The chain recombines TRBV7-9 with TRBJ1-4, with D unclear. The CDR3 has 12 residues. Trimming removed 6 bases from V and 7 bases from J, with 9 bases in between. Germline CDR1 is SEHNR and CDR2 is FQNEAQ (reference sequence). CDR3 region: CASRQAGEKLFF. The CDR3 coding sequence is TGTGCCAGCAGGCAGGCGGGTGAAAAACTGTTTTTT.

The chain uses TRBV6-6 and TRBJ2-7, with 9 bases identical to TRBD1. V gave up 7 bases and J gave up 2 bases; unmatched junction bases: 6. The CDR3 runs to 14 residues. CDR1 and CDR2 (germline): MNHNY, SVGAGI (reference sequence). This CDR3 reads CASTRGTGTYEQYF. CDR3 nucleotide sequence: TGTGCCAGCACTAGGGGGACAGGGACCTACGAGCAGTACTTC.

Here the CDR3 reads CASSFQGQNTEAFF. DNA for the CDR3: TGTGCCAGCAGTTTCCAGGGGCAGAACACTGAAGCTTTCTTT. The genes are TRBV27 and TRBJ1-1; tentative D call: TRBD1 (6 bases). Germline CDR1 MNHEY, CDR2 SMNVEV (reference sequence). The V end lost 3 bases, the J end lost 1 base, and 9 bases lay between the germline ends. CDR3 length equals 14 residues.

The V gene is TRBV7-9, the J gene TRBJ2-1, with D possibly matching TRBD1 (6 bases). CDR1 is SEHNR and CDR2 is FQNEAQ in the germline V gene (reference sequence). With 5 bases removed from V and 1 base from J, the gap between germline ends came to 9 bases. CDR3 length: 14 residues. This CDR3 reads CASSTRGSYNEQFF. The DNA of the CDR3 is TGTGCCAGCAGCACCAGGGGATCCTACAATGAGCAGTTCTTC.

CDR3 in DNA: TGTGCCAGCAGTTGGCCCCAAGTCAGGTACGAGCAGTACTTC. Protein: CASSWPQVRYEQYF. The chain joins TRBV6-5 to TRBJ2-7, with D unclear. V lost 4 bases to trimming and J lost 4 bases, with 14 bases between them. This CDR3 has 14 residues. The V gene's germline CDR1 is MNHEY and CDR2 SVGAGI.

The chain links TRBV20-1 to TRBJ2-1; tentative D call: TRBD1 (5 bases). The CDR3 length is 13 residues. Germline V gene sequence: CDR1 DFQATT, CDR2 SNEGSKA (reference sequence). Trimming removed 3 bases from V and 9 bases from J, with 15 bases in between. This chain's CDR3 is CSASSSIRAEQFF. The CDR3 DNA sequence: TGCAGTGCTAGTTCTAGTATCAGGGCTGAGCAGTTCTTC.

For this clone: Mismatch with germline at one junction end may stem from a read error. CDR3 protein: CASSLAVYIEQFF. CDR3 sequence (DNA): TGTGCCAGCAGCTTAGCGGTTTACATTGAGCAGTTCTTC. The chain employs TRBV7-2 and TRBJ2-1, with no clear D. Germline-derived CDR1 and CDR2 are SGHTA and FQGNSA. This CDR3 contains 13 residues.

The chain joins TRBV7-2 to TRBJ2-5; a weak D match, TRBD2 (7 bases). The V gene lost 3 bases and the J gene lost 1 base, with 12 bases spanning the gap. Germline CDR1 reads SGHTA; CDR2 reads FQGNSA. CDR3 length equals 15 residues. CDR3 loop: CASSLGGGVQETQYF. CDR3 DNA: TGTGCCAGCAGCTTGGGAGGGGGGGTCCAAGAGACCCAGTACTTC.

CDR3 amino acids: CASSQSGTAEKLFF. CDR3 in DNA: TGTGCCAGCAGTCAGTCCGGGACTGCCGAAAAACTGTTTTTT. The rearrangement uses TRBV7-8 and TRBJ1-4, with a possible D match to TRBD1 (5 bases). The CDR3 is 14 residues long. V was cut by 6 bases and J by 8 bases, with 16 bases left in between. The germline gives CDR1 SGHVS, CDR2 FQNEAQ.

This rearrangement joins TRBV30 to TRBJ2-3; 10 bases are shared with TRBD2. The V segment lost 3 bases and the J segment 4 bases; nucleotides outside the gene matches: 13. CDR3 size: 17 residues. Germline V CDR1 and CDR2: GTSNPN, SVGIG (reference sequence). CDR3 sequence (DNA): TGTGCCTGGAGCGCGTACCGGCTAGCGGGAGTTGCAGATACGCAGTATTTT. Encoded protein: CAWSAYRLAGVADTQYF. The full variable domain, completed using reference TRBV30 and TRBJ2-3, is SQTIHQWPATLVQPVGSPLSLECTVEGTSNPNLYWYRQAAGRGLQLLFYSVGIGQISSEVPQNLSASRPQDRQFILSSKKLLLSDSGFYLCAWSAYRLAGVADTQYFGPGTRLTVL.

The chain couples TRBV19 to TRBJ2-7; the D is unclear. The ends were cut back, 3 bases at V and 2 bases at J, with 14 bases in the middle. The CDR3 has 15 residues. The germline V gene encodes CDR1 LNHDA and CDR2 SQIVND (reference sequence). For the CDR3, the DNA is TGTGCCAGTAGTATGGCAGGCGATCCCACCTACGAGCAGTACTTC. It codes for CASSMAGDPTYEQYF.

This chain links TRBV7-2 with TRBJ1-1, with TRBD1 identical over 10 bases. Per germline, CDR1 SGHTA and CDR2 FQGNSA. J gave up 5 bases and V 3 bases, and 0 bases lay outside the gene matches. There are 13 residues in the CDR3. In DNA form, the CDR3 reads TGTGCCAGCAGCTTGGGACAGGGGACTGAAGCTTTCTTT. As protein: CASSLGQGTEAFF. Combining the CDR3 with reference TRBV7-2 and TRBJ1-1 gives the whole variable domain GAGVSQSPSNKVTEKGKDVELRCDPISGHTALYWYRQSLGQGLEFLIYFQGNSAPDKSGLPSDRFSAERTGGSVSTLTIQRTQQEDSAVYLCASSLGQGTEAFFGQGTRLTVV.

The chain employs TRBV20-1 and TRBJ2-7, with D perhaps TRBD2 (5 bases). V lost 3 bases, J lost 3 bases, and 15 bases lay in between. This CDR3 region has 14 residues. The V gene's germline CDR1 is DFQATT and CDR2 SNEGSKA (reference sequence). CDR3 sequence (DNA): TGCAGTGCTAGTCGCGGACTTAAAAACTACGAGCAGTACTTC. It encodes CSASRGLKNYEQYF.

The chain carries TRBV30 and TRBJ2-2; 8 nucleotides align to TRBD1. Germline trimming cut 0 bases from V and 2 bases from J; bases unmatched to any gene: 5. The CDR3 contains 16 residues. CDR1 is GTSNPN and CDR2 is SVGIG in the germline V gene (reference sequence). The CDR3, as DNA: TGTGCCTGGAGTGTAAGGGGACAGGTTAACACCGGGGAGCTGTTTTTT. Translated: CAWSVRGQVNTGELFF.

The chain combines TRBV5-1 with TRBJ2-7; 8 nucleotides align to TRBD2. The length of the CDR3 is 13 residues. Germline loops: CDR1 SGHRS, CDR2 YFSETQ. V lost 6 bases, J lost 0 bases, and 2 bases stayed unmatched. Written as DNA, the CDR3 is TGCGCCAGCAATAGCGGGGACTCCTACGAGCAGTACTTC. Translating gives CASNSGDSYEQYF.

This clone appeared a single time. The chain recombines TRBV2 with TRBJ2-7; 9 bases align to TRBD1. The germline V gene encodes CDR1 SNHLY and CDR2 FYNNEI. The V gene end was trimmed by 6 bases and the J gene end by 1 base; junction bases not matched to a gene: 4. The CDR3 extends over 14 amino acids. CDR3: CASRTGTGSYEQYF. CDR3 coding DNA: TGTGCCAGCAGGACCGGGACAGGGTCCTACGAGCAGTACTTC.

This chain uses TRBV5-1 with TRBJ2-1; D unclear. Germline lookup yields CDR1 SGHRS and CDR2 YFSETQ. Trimming pared 1 base from V and 6 bases from J, leaving 14 bases between. The CDR3 loop spans 15 amino acids. CDR3 in amino acids: CASSLQRAGFNEQFF. The CDR3 DNA sequence: TGCGCCAGCAGCTTGCAACGAGCAGGTTTCAATGAGCAGTTCTTC.

V usage is TRBV12-2 and J usage is TRBJ2-1; the table's D call, TRBD2, has no DNA check behind it. TRBV12-2 is an annotated pseudogene. This CDR3 has 15 residues. The CDR3 sequence is CASRLARWLDNEQFF. CDR3 coding DNA: TGTGCAAGTCGCTTAGCGCGGTGGTTGGACAATGAGCAGTTCTTC.